These T cell receptor beta chains were read from a single sample in a study of shared clonotypes between healthy human individuals. Using immunoSEQ multiplex PCR, the repertoire was profiled, and TCRdb retains in-frame clones only, with some absent. The table records nearly 2 million clones, just under 95% of them present only once. Sample: naive CD8+ T cells sorted from blood. The receptors come from a man aged 18-30 years in good health. Each CDR3 is given with its conserved first and last residue. D genes are given only for firm matches. Clone size is not always given. Where it is, it says once, few, many or a class for expanded clones.

D gene: TRBD1
V gene: TRBV30
clone size: NA
J gene: TRBJ2-2
CDR3 protein: CALDRANTGELFF
CDR3 DNA: TGTGCCTTGGACAGGGCGAACACCGGGGAGCTGTTTTTT

D gene: NA
V gene: TRBV6-6
clone size: NA
J gene: TRBJ2-1
CDR3 protein: CASSYPEDEQFF
CDR3 DNA: TGTGCCAGCAGTTACCCTGAAGATGAGCAGTTCTTC

D gene: NA
V gene: TRBV11-2
clone size: NA
J gene: TRBJ2-7
CDR3 protein: CASSLAGVRSLEQYF
CDR3 DNA: TGTGCCAGCAGCTTAGCAGGGGTCCGGAGCCTCGAGCAGTACTTC

D gene: NA
V gene: TRBV7-9
clone size: NA
J gene: TRBJ2-7
CDR3 protein: CASSYRASYEQYF
CDR3 DNA: TGTGCCAGCAGCTACCGGGCCTCCTACGAGCAGTACTTC

D gene: NA
V gene: TRBV10-3
clone size: NA
J gene: TRBJ2-7
CDR3 protein: CAISVAGASYEQYF
CDR3 DNA: TGTGCCATCAGTGTTGCCGGGGCATCCTACGAGCAGTACTTC

D gene: TRBD2
V gene: TRBV19
clone size: NA
J gene: TRBJ2-7
CDR3 protein: CASSKLAGGPDEQYF
CDR3 DNA: TGTGCCAGTAGCAAATTAGCGGGAGGGCCGGACGAGCAGTACTTC

D gene: TRBD2
V gene: TRBV6-5
clone size: NA
J gene: TRBJ2-1
CDR3 protein: CASSYSTGGGPNEQFF
CDR3 DNA: TGTGCCAGCAGTTACTCGACGGGGGGGGGACCCAATGAGCAGTTCTTC

D gene: TRBD2
V gene: TRBV27
clone size: NA
J gene: TRBJ2-1
CDR3 protein: CASSPGGPPYNEQFF
CDR3 DNA: TGTGCCAGCAGTCCGGGAGGGCCCCCCTACAATGAGCAGTTCTTC

D gene: TRBD1
V gene: TRBV19
clone size: NA
J gene: TRBJ2-7
CDR3 protein: CASSIDLDRGFYEQYF
CDR3 DNA: TGTGCCAGTAGTATAGATCTGGACAGGGGATTTTACGAGCAGTACTTC

D gene: NA
V gene: TRBV21-1
clone size: NA
J gene: TRBJ2-7
CDR3 protein: CASSQPSMDRSTYEQYF
CDR3 DNA: TGTGCCAGCAGTCAACCATCCATGGACAGATCCACCTACGAGCAGTACTTC

D gene: NA
V gene: TRBV27
clone size: NA
J gene: TRBJ2-7
CDR3 protein: CASSLSSGGGYEQYF
CDR3 DNA: TGTGCCAGCAGTTTATCGTCGGGGGGCGGGTACGAGCAGTACTTC

D gene: NA
V gene: TRBV5-4
clone size: NA
J gene: TRBJ2-1
CDR3 protein: CASSSIAGTDGSLEQFF
CDR3 DNA: TGTGCCAGCAGCTCGATAGCCGGGACGGACGGGTCGTTAGAGCAGTTCTTC

D gene: TRBD1
V gene: TRBV6-5
clone size: once
J gene: TRBJ1-1
CDR3 protein: CASSLQGAAEAFF
CDR3 DNA: TGTGCCAGCAGCTTACAGGGGGCTGCTGAAGCTTTCTTT

D gene: TRBD1
V gene: TRBV19
clone size: NA
J gene: TRBJ2-1
CDR3 protein: CASSIFGDRGLNEQFF
CDR3 DNA: TGTGCCAGTAGTATTTTTGGGGACAGAGGGCTCAATGAGCAGTTCTTC

D gene: TRBD1
V gene: TRBV5-4
clone size: NA
J gene: TRBJ2-7
CDR3 protein: CASSLGQGIYEQYF
CDR3 DNA: TGTGCCAGCAGCTTGGGACAGGGGATCTACGAGCAGTACTTC

D gene: TRBD2
V gene: TRBV7-8
clone size: NA
J gene: TRBJ2-3
CDR3 protein: CASSLGLAGTSYKNTQYF
CDR3 DNA: TGTGCCAGCAGCTTAGGACTAGCGGGAACCTCATATAAGAATACGCAGTATTTT